This T cell receptor (beta chain) was identified during a study of Ad26.COV2.S vaccination and SARS-CoV-2 variants. Study findings and constraints: From the TCR breadth and depth analyses, total T cell responses may have been underestimated.

The protocol was immunoSEQ multiplex PCR, while the TCRdb copy is restricted to in-frame clones and leaves out a portion. The sample comprises around 450,000 clones, 80% to 90% of which are singletons, and 1.7% rests with the top ten. In the case of this clone: Antigen unknown. Other nucleotide sequences in the sample specify the same CDR3.

Regarding treatment: roughly 20 received Ad26.COV2.S at low or high dose, single or two shots; 5 received placebo; per-sample allocation not given. Samples analyzed were those drawn on day 63 after the first vaccine or placebo injection. The germline V gene has CDR1 SEHNR and CDR2 FQNEAQ (reference sequence). V gave up 1 base and J gave up 0 bases, with 3 bases separating them. The CDR3 runs 13 residues. This rearrangement joins TRBV7-9 to TRBJ1-1, with no clear D. This TCR came from a person between 18 and 65 years old who received the Ad26.COV2.S COVID-19 vaccine or a placebo. The specimen was peripheral blood, collected in a trial of Ad26.COV2.S vaccine versus placebo. CDR3 protein: CASSLVMNTEAFF. CDR3 nucleotide sequence: TGTGCCAGCAGCTTAGTTATGAACACTGAAGCTTTCTTT.